Detailed here is one TCR beta chain. What it recognizes is unknown. Sequenced by immunoSEQ multiplex PCR; TCRdb stores in-frame clones only, minus some. The sample contains about 150,000 clones, 75% to 90% of which appear only once. The sample originates from a study of T cell responses to AZD1222 COVID-19 vaccine. Study-wide points: Spike-specific TCR breadth and depth both grew after two AZD1222 doses.

The V gene lost 2 bases and the J gene lost 7 bases, with 14 bases spanning the gap. This CDR3 has 14 residues. CDR1 is MDHEN, CDR2 SYDVKM, per germline. The receptor comes from an adult who received the AZD1222 COVID-19 vaccine. The sequencing here drew on peripheral blood, taken 28 days after the second AZD1222 dose. The chain uses TRBV28 and TRBJ1-2; D gene uncertain. CDR3 in amino acids: CASSLELGSSGYTF. In nucleotides, the CDR3 is TGTGCCAGCAGTTTAGAGCTAGGGTCTTCTGGCTACACCTTC.